This T cell receptor (beta chain) was retrieved from a study of CD8 T cells in Susac syndrome. The V gene lost 2 bases and the J gene lost 1 base, with 5 bases spanning the gap. The CDR3 extends over 13 amino acids. Germline CDR1 reads MNHEY; CDR2 reads SVGEGT. RNA amounts of about 0.5 to 1 ug underwent reverse transcription with random hexamers. From the immunoSEQ multiplex PCR reads, TCRdb called clonotypes with MiXCR, one entry per CDR3 protein. This sample has some 48,000 distinct CDR3 sequences, with 80% to 95% found just once. The sequenced sample consisted of CD8+ T cells from PBMCs. This receptor was obtained from a human donor in good health. The chain uses TRBV6-2 or TRBV6-3 and TRBJ1-1; D not resolved. The CDR3 region has the DNA TGTGCCAGCAGTTACACCAGGAACACTGAAGCTTTCTTT. Its translation: CASSYTRNTEAFF.